The clone carrying this T cell receptor (beta chain) turned up a few times. The antigen remains undetermined. Primers used in a second PCR of roughly 6 to 11 cycles were a sample-barcoded 5' primer and a J-beta primer mix. Each cDNA molecule carried a tag from a template-switch adaptor that contained 12 random nucleotides. In TCRdb, the 5' RACE reads were re-called with MiXCR into one record per CDR3 protein. Of about a million distinct CDR3 sequences in the sample, under 50% were seen once. The data were taken from a study of blood T cells in healthy people across ages. Findings of the study overall: Unsorted PBMCs prevented conclusive naive versus antigen-experienced comparison.

The people who gave samples were healthy Caucasians from Russia, aged 6 to 90. Per-sample yields of isolated PBMCs were at least 7 million. Per germline, CDR1 SGHKS and CDR2 YYEKEE (reference sequence). The CDR3 extends over 18 amino acids. The V end lost 0 bases, the J end lost 6 bases, and 23 bases lay between the germline ends. The specimen was blood. The V gene is TRBV5-5, the J gene TRBJ2-3; the D gene could be TRBD1 or TRBD2 (6 bases each). The clonotype was recovered from a man aged 25 to 45 in good health. The DNA for the CDR3 is TGTGCCAGCAGCTTGGTTATGGGGGGCACCGCCACTGATGATACGCAGTATTTT. It encodes CASSLVMGGTATDDTQYF.